This T cell receptor (beta chain) was recovered during a study of blood T cell repertoires in COVID-19. Trimming took 3 bases from V and 4 from J; bases not matched to a gene: 2. The germline CDR1 and CDR2 sequences are SGHNT and YYREEE (reference sequence). The CDR3 has 13 amino acids. The table came from immunoSEQ multiplex PCR; TCRdb's copy has only in-frame clones and leaves some out. Of roughly 330,000 clones in the sample, more than 70% were seen once. The sample taken for sequencing was peripheral blood. This receptor was taken from a woman between 50 and 59 years old with acute or convalescent COVID-19. V usage is TRBV5-4 and J usage is TRBJ2-5; 8 nucleotides line up with TRBD1. The CDR3 DNA follows: TGTGCCAGCAGCTGGACAGGGACAGAGACCCAGTACTTC. It codes for CASSWTGTETQYF.